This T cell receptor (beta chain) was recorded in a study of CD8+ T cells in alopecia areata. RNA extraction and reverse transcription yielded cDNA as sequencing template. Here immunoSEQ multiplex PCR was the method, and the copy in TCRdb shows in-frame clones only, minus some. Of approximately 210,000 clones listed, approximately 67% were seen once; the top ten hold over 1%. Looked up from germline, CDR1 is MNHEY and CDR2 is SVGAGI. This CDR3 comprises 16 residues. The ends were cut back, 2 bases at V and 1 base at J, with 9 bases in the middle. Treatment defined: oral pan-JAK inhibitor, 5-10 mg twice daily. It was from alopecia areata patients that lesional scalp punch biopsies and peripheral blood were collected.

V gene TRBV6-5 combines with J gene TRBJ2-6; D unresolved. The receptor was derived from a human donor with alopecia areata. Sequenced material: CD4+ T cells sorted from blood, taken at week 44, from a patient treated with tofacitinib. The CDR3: CASSYPTPSGANVLTF. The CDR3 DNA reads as TGTGCCAGCAGTTACCCGACACCGTCTGGGGCCAACGTCCTGACTTTC.